This T cell receptor beta chain was profiled in a study of PD-1 blockade in mismatch repair-deficient tumors. The wider study: Patients had 12 mismatch repair-deficient cancer types, all previously treated and progressing. Study outcomes and limitations: Tumor-resident clones, often undetectable pretreatment in blood, expanded then contracted after pembrolizumab.

Every patient had mismatch repair deficiency by PCR or immunohistochemistry. A few pembrolizumab responders had their TCRs sequenced. The repertoire was sequenced with immunoSEQ multiplex PCR; TCRdb's copy has only in-frame clones and lacks some. Of around 9,000 clones in the sample, 75% to 90% were seen once. With regard to this clone: Its antigen is unknown.

In germline, CDR1 is LNHDA, CDR2 SQIVND (reference sequence). The V and J ends lost 5 bases and 4 bases respectively, with 14 bases between them. The CDR3 is made up of 14 amino acids. This chain links TRBV19 with TRBJ1-1; maybe TRBD1 (5 bases). Material: PBMCs, obtained almost 47 weeks after starting pembrolizumab. The receptor was derived from an adult with mismatch repair-deficient cancer. For the CDR3, the DNA is TGTGCCAGTAGTGTCCAGGGAAGGGGCACTGAAGCTTTCTTT. Translated, it gives CASSVQGRGTEAFF.